These 9 T cell receptor beta chains originate from one sample sequenced in a study of blood T cell repertoires in COVID-19. Clones were read by immunoSEQ multiplex PCR, and TCRdb kept only the in-frame ones, dropping some. The sample contains about 93,000 clones, about nine tenths of which appear only once. Sample: peripheral blood. Receptor source: a man in his sixties with COVID-19, enrolled during active disease.

V usage is TRBV18 and J usage is TRBJ1-2; weak D call: TRBD1 (5 bases). The CDR3 has 15 residues. V lost 0 bases and J lost 1, with 9 bases in between. Germline V CDR1 and CDR2: KGHSH, LQKENI. CDR3 sequence (DNA): TGTGCCAGCTCACCACCGGAGGGGAATAACTATGGCTACACCTTC. Protein product: CASSPPEGNNYGYTF.

The chain carries TRBV11-3 and TRBJ2-2; 8 positions agree with TRBD2. The CDR3 has 13 amino acids. J gave up 5 bases and V 5 bases, and 1 base lay outside the gene matches. Germline-derived CDR1 and CDR2 are SGHNT and YENEEA. The CDR3: CASSRGGTGELFF. The CDR3 nucleotides read TGTGCCAGCAGCCGGGGGGGTACCGGGGAGCTGTTTTTT.

The rearrangement joins TRBV29-1 to TRBJ2-1, with TRBD2 identical over 15 bases. This CDR3 has 13 amino acids. Germline CDR1 and CDR2: SQVTM and ANQGSEA. V was clipped by 6 bases and J by 8 bases; unmatched bases: 2. CDR3 bases: TGCAGCGTCGGACTAGCGGGAGGGGATGAGCAGTTCTTC. This gives the protein CSVGLAGGDEQFF.

The J gene is TRBJ2-7, the V gene TRBV6-1; 11 bases agree with TRBD2. CDR3 length: 15 residues. With V trimmed by 1 base and J by 9 bases, 8 bases remained unmatched. Germline V gives CDR1 MNHNS, CDR2 SASEGT. The CDR3 region is CASSEVELAGVAQYF. The CDR3 DNA is TGTGCCAGCAGTGAAGTGGAACTAGCGGGAGTGGCGCAGTACTTC.

This chain connects TRBV5-4 to TRBJ1-4; D gene ambiguous. Per the germline V gene, CDR1 is SGHNT and CDR2 is YYREEE (reference sequence). The CDR3 runs 14 residues. V gave up 4 bases and J gave up 0 bases, with 7 bases separating them. The CDR3 DNA reads as TGTGCCAGCAGCCTCAGTGCAACTAATGAAAAACTGTTTTTT. Translating gives CASSLSATNEKLFF.

The chain links TRBV18 to TRBJ2-6; D is undetermined. CDR3 size: 14 residues. V was shortened by 3 bases and J by 1 base, with 4 bases between the two germline ends. CDR1 is KGHSH and CDR2 is LQKENI in the germline V gene. The CDR3 bases are TGTGCCAGCTCACCGGAGTCTGGGGCCAACGTCCTGACTTTC. Amino acids: CASSPESGANVLTF.

This chain joins TRBV29-1 and TRBJ2-1; 11 positions match TRBD2. CDR3 length: 18 amino acids. Germline V gene sequence: CDR1 SQVTM, CDR2 ANQGSEA. With 1 base clipped from V and 4 bases from J, the junction kept 12 bases outside the gene matches. CDR3 loop: CSVEASSGSSGRYNEQFF. The CDR3 nucleotides read TGCAGCGTTGAAGCCTCTTCGGGGTCTAGCGGGAGGTACAATGAGCAGTTCTTC.

The chain joins TRBV4-1 to TRBJ2-3, with D perhaps TRBD1 (5 bases). Germline V gene sequence: CDR1 MGHRA, CDR2 YSYEKL. This CDR3 contains 15 residues. V was cut by 0 bases and J by 8 bases, with 15 bases left in between. In nucleotides, the CDR3 is TGCGCCAGCAGCCAAGAGTACAGTGGTAGGGGTACGCAGTATTTT. As protein: CASSQEYSGRGTQYF.

This sequence joins TRBV19 and TRBJ1-1; 7 bases line up with TRBD1. Unmatched junction bases numbered 5, after V lost 1 base and J lost 3 bases. Germline V gene sequence: CDR1 LNHDA, CDR2 SQIVND (reference sequence). The length of the CDR3 is 15 residues. The CDR3: CASSIARDSDTEAFF. The CDR3 bases are TGTGCCAGTAGTATAGCGAGGGACAGTGACACTGAAGCTTTCTTT.